This TCR beta chain was identified in a study of T cells after yellow fever vaccination. The wider study: Any fraction with a low cell number was prepared using SMART-Seq v4 Ultra Low Input. Study-wide findings and caveats: Compared with primary, the secondary response was weaker and peaked at day 5, not 15. Clonotypes found in both CD4 and CD8 compartments made up a small share.

This CDR3 is 15 amino acids long. Looked up from germline, CDR1 is SGHTA and CDR2 is FQGNSA. Deletions cut 2 bases from V and 0 bases from J, with 10 bases between. Template-switching 5'RACE yielded the TCR cDNA; a universal primer site and UMIs were added in the process. TCRdb reprocessed the 5' RACE reads with MiXCR, giving one entry per CDR3 protein. The sample includes 450,000 to 600,000 distinct CDR3 sequences, about a sixth of them seen just once. About this clonotype itself: Antigen: not known.

The sample here was PBMCs, taken 5 days after the first yellow fever vaccination. This chain uses TRBV7-2 with TRBJ1-2, with D unclear. The receptor comes from a young man who received the YFV17D yellow fever vaccine. The DNA for the CDR3 is TGTGCCAGCAGCTTACATGGAAATGCTAACTATGGCTACACCTTC. Protein sequence: CASSLHGNANYGYTF.